This T cell receptor beta chain was captured by sequencing in a study of breast tumors, draining lymph nodes, adjacent tissues. Breast cancer patients provided tissue from their axillary draining lymph nodes. TCRdb passed the multiplex PCR reads through MiXCR, listing each CDR3 protein once. The sample lists over 150,000 distinct CDR3 sequences, 30% to 35% occurring once. Trimming pared 0 bases from V and 5 bases from J, leaving 13 bases between. The CDR3 sequence is 15 residues long. CDR1 and CDR2 (germline): LNHNV, YYDKDF (reference sequence). Source material: axillary lymph node tissue. The sequence was obtained from a female donor with breast cancer. Some clones in this sample may be carry-over from other donors' samples. The chain carries TRBV15 and TRBJ2-5, with a tentative D call TRBD2 (5 bases). CDR3 sequence: CATSRELGVLETQYF. The CDR3 DNA reads TGTGCCACCAGCAGAGAATTGGGAGTTCTTGAGACCCAGTACTTC.